The sequence of this T cell receptor beta chain was determined in a study of human T cells and chemical hapten exposure. Overall study context: Among samples, TCR yields varied mainly because of small differences in pooled library volume. Study-wide findings and caveats: While controls formed fewer of them, expanded TCRs formed significantly more large CDR3 similarity clusters.

Authors' data handling: Between about 23,224 and 700,000 TCRs appeared in each sample, and the median stood at 95,638. MiXCR was run by TCRdb on the RACE reads, yielding one entry per CDR3 protein. For this entry, the V and J calls and clone size follow TCRdb and not the study's own pipeline. Of 180,000 or so distinct CDR3 sequences in the sample, approximately 31% were seen once. Time point defined: pre-sensitization, week 0. Documented treatment: therapeutic diphenylcyclopropenone sensitization with weekly scalp DPC. This clonotype was counted only a few times. The antigen is unknown. This clonotype originated in a woman aged 25 to 39 with alopecia areata. Some clones in this sample may be carry-over from other donors' samples. This material consisted of whole blood, taken in connection with sensitization to the hapten diphenylcyclopropenone (DPC).

The CDR3 loop is CASSQVVTANTGELFF. The CDR3 bases are TGCGCCAGCAGCCAAGTGGTGACAGCGAACACCGGGGAGCTGTTTTTT. The chain combines TRBV4-1 with TRBJ2-2, with D perhaps matching TRBD1 (5 bases). Germline V CDR1 and CDR2: MGHRA, YSYEKL. This CDR3 has 16 residues. V was cut by 1 base and J by 0 bases, with 9 bases left in between.